The 19 T cell receptor beta chains below were found in one sample sequenced in a study of blood T cell dynamics during melanoma immunotherapy. Time point indicated: pre-treatment baseline. Method: immunoSEQ multiplex PCR; TCRdb's copy keeps in-frame clones and lacks some. The sample has 5,000 to 7,500 clones; 80% to 90% are singletons. The material was blood, obtained from a patient treated with checkpoint blockade. Source of these receptors: a human donor with melanoma.

This chain connects TRBV15 to TRBJ1-6; the match to TRBD1 covers 7 bases. Germline CDR1 LNHNV, CDR2 YYDKDF (reference sequence). With 0 bases clipped from V and 14 bases from J, the junction kept 4 bases outside the gene matches. This CDR3 contains 13 residues. CDR3 nucleotides: TGTGCCACCAGCAGAGAGACAGGGTGGTCCCTCCACTTT. Protein: CATSRETGWSLHF.

The count of this clone is one. The genes are TRBV6-4 and TRBJ2-1; 12 positions agree with TRBD2. V was pared by 2 bases and J by 9 bases, with 11 bases of the junction left unmatched. This CDR3 contains 17 residues. Germline CDR1 MRHNA, CDR2 SNTAGT. In DNA form, the CDR3 reads TGTGCCAGCAGTGACGAGCCTTCTAGCGGGGGGGCCAGTGAGCAGTTCTTC. It specifies CASSDEPSSGGASEQFF.

This chain uses TRBV30 with TRBJ1-6; 7 bases line up with TRBD1. Losses at the gene ends were 2 bases for V and 8 bases for J; bases not matched to a gene: 6. Per germline, CDR1 GTSNPN and CDR2 SVGIG (reference sequence). The CDR3 length is 14 residues. CDR3 sequence reads: CAWSSRGPDSPLHF. CDR3 in DNA: TGTGCCTGGAGTTCGAGGGGGCCGGATTCACCCCTCCACTTT.

The chain links TRBV2 to TRBJ2-3, with 12 bases matching TRBD2. Germline values: CDR1 SNHLY, CDR2 FYNNEI. The CDR3 loop spans 15 amino acids. Trimming at V came to 6 bases and at J to 8 bases, leaving 9 bases not matched to a gene. This CDR3 is CASSATSGSSTTQYF. CDR3 in DNA: TGTGCCAGCAGCGCGACTAGCGGGAGCTCCACTACGCAGTATTTT.

The rearrangement links TRBV2 to TRBJ2-2, with a weak D call TRBD2 (5 bases). V was cut by 4 bases and J by 7 bases, with 10 bases left in between. The CDR3 is 13 amino acids. Germline CDR1 SNHLY, CDR2 FYNNEI. The CDR3 DNA follows: TGTGCCAGCAGTGGAACTAGAGGCGGGGAGCTGTTTTTT. The encoded protein is CASSGTRGGELFF.

The count of this clone is one. The V gene is TRBV7-2, the J gene TRBJ2-4; 9 positions match TRBD2. V lost 3 bases, J lost 5 bases, and 5 bases stayed unmatched. This CDR3 has 15 amino acids. CDR1 SGHTA and CDR2 FQGNSA come from the germline V gene. The CDR3 reads CASSFAGGRQNIQYF. The CDR3 DNA is TGTGCCAGCAGCTTCGCGGGGGGGCGTCAAAACATTCAGTACTTC.

A word on this clone: The same CDR3 is also encoded by other DNA sequences in this sample. This chain joins TRBV2 and TRBJ2-2, with TRBD1 as a possible D gene (6 bases). V was clipped by 8 bases and J by 6 bases, with 16 bases between them. The CDR3 sequence is 14 residues long. The germline V gene encodes CDR1 SNHLY and CDR2 FYNNEI. CDR3 DNA sequence: TGTGCCAGCCTTAACCCAGGGGTCGCCGGGGAGCTGTTTTTT. Translating it yields CASLNPGVAGELFF.

As concerns this clone: Its ends do not fully match the called genes, so a read error is possible. The rearrangement links TRBV7-7 to TRBJ2-5, with D possibly being TRBD1 or TRBD2 (5 bases each). There are 14 residues in the CDR3. Germline CDR1 reads SSHAT; CDR2 reads FNYEAQ (reference sequence). Here the CDR3 reads CASSRDPTVETQYF. CDR3 nucleotide sequence: TGTGCTAGCAGCCGGGACCCGACGGTAGAGACCCAGTACTTC. Together with reference TRBV7-7 and TRBJ2-5, the CDR3 gives the full variable domain: GAGVSQSPRYKVTKRGQDVTLRCDPISSHATLYWYQQALGQGPEFLTYFNYEAQPDKSGLPSDRFSAERPEGSISTLTIQRTEQRDSAMYRCASSRDPTVETQYFGPGTRLLVL.

The chain links TRBV5-1 to TRBJ2-2; 9 positions match TRBD2. The V gene's germline CDR1 is SGHRS and CDR2 YFSETQ. V gave up 4 bases and J gave up 5 bases; unmatched junction bases: 12. The length of the CDR3 is 17 residues. The CDR3 DNA is TGCGCCAGCAGCCTGACTCGCGGGGGGGCCTGGACCGGGGAGCTGTTTTTT. It is translated as CASSLTRGGAWTGELFF.

In nucleotides, the CDR3 is TGTGCCAGCAGCCTTGGGACAGGGGGCGCTTCTGGGGAGCTGTTTTTT. Protein sequence: CASSLGTGGASGELFF. V and J are TRBV4-2 and TRBJ2-2; 12 bases are shared with TRBD1. V lost 4 bases and J lost 8; bases outside the gene matches: 8. CDR1 and CDR2 (germline): LGHNA, YNFKEQ. CDR3 length equals 16 residues.

J is TRBJ1-4 and V is TRBV19; 7 nucleotides align to TRBD1. The CDR3 loop spans 15 amino acids. Germline V lookup: CDR1 LNHDA, CDR2 SQIVND (reference sequence). The V and J ends lost 5 bases and 6 bases, in that order; junction bases with no gene match: 9. This CDR3 reads CASSYRQGGDEKLFF. The CDR3 region has the DNA TGTGCCAGTAGTTACCGACAGGGAGGGGATGAAAAACTGTTTTTT. The complete variable domain, with remaining parts taken from reference TRBV19 and TRBJ1-4, reads DGGITQSPKYLFRKEGQNVTLSCEQNLNHDAMYWYRQDPGQGLRLIYYSQIVNDFQKGDIAEGYSVSREKKESFPLTVTSAQKNPTAFYLCASSYRQGGDEKLFFGSGTQLSVL.

The V call is TRBV9, the J call TRBJ2-7, with TRBD1 identical over 9 bases. V was pared by 5 bases and J by 8 bases, with 11 bases of the junction left unmatched. The CDR3 contains 14 residues. Per the germline V gene, CDR1 is SGDLS and CDR2 is YYNGEE. CDR3 in DNA: TGTGCCAGCAGTGAACAGGGGGCGCGGAGTCAGCAGTACTTC. Its translation is CASSEQGARSQQYF.

This chain connects TRBV23-1 to TRBJ2-2; TRBD1 might be the D (6 bases). TRBV23-1 is known as an ORF, though its function is uncertain. The CDR3 sequence is 14 residues long. V dropped 10 bases and J dropped 9 bases, with 21 bases sitting between them. The CDR3 loop reads CATTDSGAGWELFF. In DNA, the CDR3 is TGCGCCACGACGGATTCAGGGGCAGGGTGGGAGCTGTTTTTT.

The chain is built from TRBV2 and TRBJ1-2, with TRBD1 as a possible D gene (6 bases). The ends were cut back, 1 base at V and 4 bases at J, with 10 bases in the middle. This CDR3 spans 14 amino acids. In germline, CDR1 is SNHLY, CDR2 FYNNEI. The CDR3 region is CASSEGGPGYGYTF. CDR3 sequence (DNA): TGTGCCAGCAGTGAAGGGGGGCCTGGCTATGGCTACACCTTC.

The J gene is TRBJ1-6, the V gene TRBV29-1; D remains ambiguous. The V gene's germline CDR1 is SQVTM and CDR2 ANQGSEA. The CDR3 extends over 15 amino acids. V was shortened by 5 bases and J by 8 bases, with 19 bases between the two germline ends. The CDR3: CSVSVDGLRDSPLHF. For the CDR3, the DNA is TGCAGCGTTTCCGTGGACGGGCTAAGGGATTCACCCCTCCACTTT.

The chain carries TRBV5-1 and TRBJ2-2, with D uncertain. The CDR3 length is 15 residues. V was pared by 0 bases and J by 4 bases, with 10 bases between. Germline lookup yields CDR1 SGHRS and CDR2 YFSETQ. Here the CDR3 DNA reads TGCGCCAGCAGCTTGGGCGGCGCCGTCACCGGGGAGCTGTTTTTT. Amino acids: CASSLGGAVTGELFF. The full variable domain, completed using reference TRBV5-1 and TRBJ2-2, is KAGVTQTPRYLIKTRGQQVTLSCSPISGHRSVSWYQQTPGQGLQFLFEYFSETQRNKGNFPGRFSGRQFSNSRSEMNVSTLELGDSALYLCASSLGGAVTGELFFGEGSRLTVL.

This clone was recorded only once. This chain connects TRBV10-3 to TRBJ2-7, with TRBD1 identical over 7 bases. V lost 6 bases to trimming and J lost 5 bases; unmatched junction nucleotides: 7. CDR3 length: 13 amino acids. Germline loops: CDR1 ENHRY, CDR2 SYGVKD. The CDR3 here is CAIRGRQGHEQYF. In nucleotides, the CDR3 is TGTGCCATCAGGGGTAGACAGGGCCACGAGCAGTACTTC.

This chain joins TRBV6-4 and TRBJ2-3; D may match TRBD1 or TRBD2 (6 bases each). The CDR3 runs 16 residues. Germline-derived CDR1 and CDR2 are MRHNA and SNTAGT. V was trimmed by 5 bases and J by 0 bases, leaving 15 bases between them. CDR3 loop: CASSLASGASTDTQYF. The CDR3 DNA follows: TGTGCCAGCAGTCTCGCTTCGGGGGCTAGCACAGATACGCAGTATTTT.

This chain links TRBV30 with TRBJ2-3; TRBD2 matches at 9 bases. Germline V lookup: CDR1 GTSNPN, CDR2 SVGIG (reference sequence). Trimming took 1 base from V and 3 from J; bases not matched to a gene: 5. CDR3 size: 15 residues. This CDR3 is CAWSGASGGTDTQYF. The CDR3 DNA sequence: TGTGCCTGGAGTGGAGCGAGCGGGGGGACAGATACGCAGTATTTT.